Listed below are T cell receptor beta chains from one sample, sequenced in a study of neurological immune-mediated disorders. TCRdb re-derived calls from the 5' RACE reads in MiXCR, one entry per CDR3 protein. The sample yields about 31,000 distinct CDR3 sequences, about 14% seen once. The sample was CD4+ T cells from blood. These receptors were taken from a female donor with HTLV-1-associated myelopathy (HAM/TSP). Both conserved end residues are part of each CDR3. The order of the fields is V gene, J gene, CDR3 protein.

TRBV20-1,TRBJ2-7,CSASSSGRTYEQYF
TRBV20-1,TRBJ2-5,CSTGQQETQYF
TRBV20-1,TRBJ2-3,CSAETGFRTDTQYF
TRBV5-1,TRBJ1-3,CASSSQGSGNTIYF
TRBV7-8,TRBJ1-2,CASSLGGGIRTGYTF
TRBV27,TRBJ2-2,CASMRERRIGELFF
TRBV12-3/TRBV12-4,TRBJ2-7,CASSFGGPYEQYF
TRBV6-1,TRBJ1-5,CASSEGGGFRSNQPQHF
TRBV24-1,TRBJ2-5,CATSDSHRESQYF
TRBV18,TRBJ2-1,CASSPLVSGSYNEQFF
TRBV7-3,TRBJ2-3,CASSLIPGGGPDTQYF
TRBV5-6,TRBJ2-3,CASSSTDTQYF
TRBV7-2,TRBJ1-2,CASSSAGLGGYTF
TRBV20-1,TRBJ2-4,CSARAGGNIQYF
TRBV6-2/TRBV6-3,TRBJ1-1,CASSYTLTDMNTEAFF
TRBV28,TRBJ1-4,CASRDATNEKLFF
TRBV20-1,TRBJ2-7,CSASGLGYEQYF
TRBV11-2,TRBJ2-7,CASSLHNSYEQYF
TRBV3-1,TRBJ2-7,CARACGGPCSYEQYF
TRBV24-1,TRBJ1-2,CATSDPRGDMLDYTF
TRBV4-2,TRBJ1-2,CASRQDNYGYTF
TRBV7-2,TRBJ2-2,CASSLTPFSGELFF
TRBV5-5,TRBJ2-7,CASSLDGSLYEQYF
TRBV10-3,TRBJ2-3,CAISGTRQASSTDTQYF
TRBV6-4,TRBJ2-3,CASSDCLAAEQDTQYF
TRBV6-5,TRBJ2-2,CASSYDTNTGELFF
TRBV29-1,TRBJ1-2,CSVNRGQRGYTF
TRBV6-1,TRBJ1-5,CARSGTGFQPQHF
TRBV10-3,TRBJ2-1,CAIRDRVNEQFF
TRBV9,TRBJ2-2,CASSPLFKPGTGNSANTGELFF
TRBV7-2,TRBJ1-6,CASSLRTGNNSPLHF
TRBV10-3,TRBJ2-2,CAVTPRDTGELFF
TRBV5-1,TRBJ2-5,CASSLEDRQETQYF
TRBV5-1,TRBJ1-2,CASSLEGTKGVYGYTF
TRBV9,TRBJ2-3,CASSGSGGGDTQYF
TRBV20-1,TRBJ2-1,CSAMSGTRRYNEQFF
TRBV20-1,TRBJ2-5,CSARDPHRTGQETQYF
TRBV6-2/TRBV6-3,TRBJ1-1,CASSFQGAGTEAFF
TRBV20-1,TRBJ1-4,CSARDKFNEKLFF
TRBV5-4,TRBJ2-7,CASSLDRAGGEQYF
TRBV4-2,TRBJ2-5,CASSLEGPTEAQYF